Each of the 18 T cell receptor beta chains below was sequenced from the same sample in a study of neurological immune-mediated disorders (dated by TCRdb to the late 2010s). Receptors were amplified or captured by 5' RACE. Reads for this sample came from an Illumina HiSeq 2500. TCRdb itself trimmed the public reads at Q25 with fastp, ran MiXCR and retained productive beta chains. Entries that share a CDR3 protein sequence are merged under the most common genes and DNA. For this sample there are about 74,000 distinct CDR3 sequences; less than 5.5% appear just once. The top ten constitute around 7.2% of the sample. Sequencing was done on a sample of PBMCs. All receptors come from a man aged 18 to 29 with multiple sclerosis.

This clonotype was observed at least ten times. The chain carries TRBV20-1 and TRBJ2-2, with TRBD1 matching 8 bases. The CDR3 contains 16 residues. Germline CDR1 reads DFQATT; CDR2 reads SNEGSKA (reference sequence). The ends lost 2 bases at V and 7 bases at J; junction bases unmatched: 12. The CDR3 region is CSARNLRDRSIGELFF. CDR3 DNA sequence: TGCAGTGCTAGAAACCTCCGGGACAGGTCGATCGGGGAGCTGTTTTTT.

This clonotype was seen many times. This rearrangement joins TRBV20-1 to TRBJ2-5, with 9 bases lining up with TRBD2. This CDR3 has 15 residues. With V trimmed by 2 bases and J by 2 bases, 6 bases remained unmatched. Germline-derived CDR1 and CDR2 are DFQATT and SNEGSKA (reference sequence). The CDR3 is CSARWAGGGQETQYF. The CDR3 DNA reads TGCAGTGCTAGATGGGCGGGAGGGGGGCAAGAGACCCAGTACTTC.

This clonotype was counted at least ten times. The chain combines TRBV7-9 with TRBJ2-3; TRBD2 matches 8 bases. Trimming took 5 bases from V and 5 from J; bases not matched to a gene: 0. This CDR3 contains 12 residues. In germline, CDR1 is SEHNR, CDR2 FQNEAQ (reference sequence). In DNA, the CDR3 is TGTGCCAGCAGCGCGGGGGGAGATACGCAGTATTTT. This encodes CASSAGGDTQYF.

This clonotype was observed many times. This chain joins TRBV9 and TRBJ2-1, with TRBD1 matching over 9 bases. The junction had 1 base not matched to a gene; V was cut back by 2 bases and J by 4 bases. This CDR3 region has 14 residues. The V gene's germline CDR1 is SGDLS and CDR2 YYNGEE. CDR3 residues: CASSVGQGYNEQFF. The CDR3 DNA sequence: TGTGCCAGCAGCGTCGGACAGGGGTACAATGAGCAGTTCTTC.

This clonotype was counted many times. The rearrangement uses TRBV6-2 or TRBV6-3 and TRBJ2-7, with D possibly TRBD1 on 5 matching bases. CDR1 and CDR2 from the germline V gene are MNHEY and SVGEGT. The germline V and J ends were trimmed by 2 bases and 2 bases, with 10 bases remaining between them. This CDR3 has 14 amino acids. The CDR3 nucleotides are TGTGCCAGCAGTTACGACAGTGGGGCCTACGAGCAGTACTTC. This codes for CASSYDSGAYEQYF.

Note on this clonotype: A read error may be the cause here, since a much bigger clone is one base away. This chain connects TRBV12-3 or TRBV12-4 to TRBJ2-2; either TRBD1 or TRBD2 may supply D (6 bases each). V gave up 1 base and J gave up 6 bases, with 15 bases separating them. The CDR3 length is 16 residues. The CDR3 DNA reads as TGTGCCAGCAGTTTAGATGAGGGGGGCCTCCCCGGGGAGCTGTTTTTT. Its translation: CASSLDEGGLPGELFF.

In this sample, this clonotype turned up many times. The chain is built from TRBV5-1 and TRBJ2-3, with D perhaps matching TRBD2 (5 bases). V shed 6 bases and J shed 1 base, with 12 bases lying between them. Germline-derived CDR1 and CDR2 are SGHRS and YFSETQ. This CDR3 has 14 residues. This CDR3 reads CASTLSGRTDTQYF. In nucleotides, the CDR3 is TGCGCCAGCACCCTCAGCGGACGCACAGATACGCAGTATTTT.

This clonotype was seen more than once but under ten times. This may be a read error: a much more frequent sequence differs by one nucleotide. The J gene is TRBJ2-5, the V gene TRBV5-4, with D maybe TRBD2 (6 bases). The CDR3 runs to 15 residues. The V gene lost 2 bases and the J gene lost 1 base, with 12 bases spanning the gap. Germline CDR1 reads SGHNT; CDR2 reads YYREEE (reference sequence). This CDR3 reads CASSLLAEVQETQYF. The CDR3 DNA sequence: TGTGCCAGCAGCTTATTAGCGGAAGTCCAAGAGACCCAGTACTTC.

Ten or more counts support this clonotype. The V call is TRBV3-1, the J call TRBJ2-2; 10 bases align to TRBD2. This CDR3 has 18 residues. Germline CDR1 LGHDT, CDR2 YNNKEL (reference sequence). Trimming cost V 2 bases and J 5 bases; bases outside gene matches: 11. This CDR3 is CASSQPSGRAGVTGELFF. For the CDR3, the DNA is TGTGCCAGCAGCCAACCAAGCGGGAGGGCCGGCGTGACCGGGGAGCTGTTTTTT.

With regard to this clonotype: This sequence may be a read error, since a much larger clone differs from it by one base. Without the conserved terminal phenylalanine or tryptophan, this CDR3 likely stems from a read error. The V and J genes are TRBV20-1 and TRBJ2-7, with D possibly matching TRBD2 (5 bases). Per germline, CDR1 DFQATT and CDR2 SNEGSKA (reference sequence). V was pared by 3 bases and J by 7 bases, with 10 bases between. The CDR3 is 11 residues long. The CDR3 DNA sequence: TGCAGTGCTAGCGGGATCGGGGAGCAGTACTTA. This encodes CSASGIGEQYL.

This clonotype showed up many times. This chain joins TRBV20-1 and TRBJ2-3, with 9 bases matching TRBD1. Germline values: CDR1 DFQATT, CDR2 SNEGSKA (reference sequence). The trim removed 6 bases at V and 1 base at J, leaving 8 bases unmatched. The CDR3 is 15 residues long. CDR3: CSALNRGQGTDTQYF. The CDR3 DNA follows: TGCAGTGCCCTAAACAGGGGGCAAGGCACAGATACGCAGTATTTT.

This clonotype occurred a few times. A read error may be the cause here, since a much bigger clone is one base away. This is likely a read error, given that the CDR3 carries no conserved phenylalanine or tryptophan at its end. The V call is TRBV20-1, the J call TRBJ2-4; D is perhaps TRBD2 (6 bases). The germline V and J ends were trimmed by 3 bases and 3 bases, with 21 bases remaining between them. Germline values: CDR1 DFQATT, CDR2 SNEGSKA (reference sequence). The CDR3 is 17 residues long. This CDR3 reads CSARGPLGRGGKNIQYC. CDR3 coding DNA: TGCAGTGCTAGGGGTCCCTTAGGTAGGGGAGGCAAAAACATTCAGTACTGC.

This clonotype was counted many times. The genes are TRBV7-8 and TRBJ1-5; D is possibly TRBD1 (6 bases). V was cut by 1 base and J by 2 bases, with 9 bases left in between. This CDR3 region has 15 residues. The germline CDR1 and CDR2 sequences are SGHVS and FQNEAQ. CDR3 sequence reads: CASSLDRARNQPQHF. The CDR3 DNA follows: TGTGCCAGCAGCTTAGACAGGGCTCGCAATCAGCCCCAGCATTTT.

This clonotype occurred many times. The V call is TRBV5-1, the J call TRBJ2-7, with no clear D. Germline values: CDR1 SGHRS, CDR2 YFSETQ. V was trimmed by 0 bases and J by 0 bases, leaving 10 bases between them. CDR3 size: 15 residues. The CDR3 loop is CASSLGAAASYEQYF. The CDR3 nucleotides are TGCGCCAGCAGCTTGGGGGCGGCCGCCTCCTACGAGCAGTACTTC.

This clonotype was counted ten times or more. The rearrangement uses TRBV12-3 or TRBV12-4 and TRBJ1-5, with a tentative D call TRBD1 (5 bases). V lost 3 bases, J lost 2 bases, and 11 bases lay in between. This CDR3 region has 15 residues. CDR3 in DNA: TGTGCCAGCAGTTTGTATCGGGGGGGCAATCAGCCCCAGCATTTT. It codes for CASSLYRGGNQPQHF.

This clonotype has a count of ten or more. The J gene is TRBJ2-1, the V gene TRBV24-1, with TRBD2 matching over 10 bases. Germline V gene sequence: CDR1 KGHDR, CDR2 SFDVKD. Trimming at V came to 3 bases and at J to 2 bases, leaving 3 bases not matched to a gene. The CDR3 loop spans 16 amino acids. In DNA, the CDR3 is TGTGCCACCAGTGATCCAACTAGCGGGGCCTACAATGAGCAGTTCTTC. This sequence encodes CATSDPTSGAYNEQFF.

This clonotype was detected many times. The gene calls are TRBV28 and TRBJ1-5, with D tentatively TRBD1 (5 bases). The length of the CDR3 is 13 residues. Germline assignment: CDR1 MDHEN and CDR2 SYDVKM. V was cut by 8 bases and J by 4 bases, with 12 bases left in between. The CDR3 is CASGGGANQPQHF. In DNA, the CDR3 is TGTGCCAGCGGCGGAGGGGCGAATCAGCCCCAGCATTTT.

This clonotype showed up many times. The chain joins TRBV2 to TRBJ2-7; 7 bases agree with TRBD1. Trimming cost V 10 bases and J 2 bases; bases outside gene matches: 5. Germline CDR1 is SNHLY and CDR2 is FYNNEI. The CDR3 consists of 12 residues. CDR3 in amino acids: CATPGTAYEQYF. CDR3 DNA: TGTGCCACCCCCGGGACAGCCTACGAGCAGTACTTC.